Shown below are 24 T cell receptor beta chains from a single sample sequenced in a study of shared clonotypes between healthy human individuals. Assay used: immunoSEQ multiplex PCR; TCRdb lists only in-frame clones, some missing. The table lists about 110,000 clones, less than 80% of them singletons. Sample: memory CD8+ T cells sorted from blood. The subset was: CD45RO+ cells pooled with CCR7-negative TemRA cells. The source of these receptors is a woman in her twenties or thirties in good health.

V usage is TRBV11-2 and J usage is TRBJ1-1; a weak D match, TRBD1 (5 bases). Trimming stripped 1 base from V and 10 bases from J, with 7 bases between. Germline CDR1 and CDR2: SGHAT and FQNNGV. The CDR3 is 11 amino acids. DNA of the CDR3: TGTGCCAGCAGCTTAGCAGGGATAGCTTTCTTT. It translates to CASSLAGIAFF.

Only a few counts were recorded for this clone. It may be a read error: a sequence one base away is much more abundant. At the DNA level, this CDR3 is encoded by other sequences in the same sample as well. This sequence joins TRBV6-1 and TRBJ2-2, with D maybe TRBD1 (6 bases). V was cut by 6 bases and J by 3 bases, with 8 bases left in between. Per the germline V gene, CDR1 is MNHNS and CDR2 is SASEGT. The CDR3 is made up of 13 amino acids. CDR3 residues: CASSSGDTGELFF. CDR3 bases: TGTGCCAGCAGCTCAGGGGACACCGGGGAGCTGTTTTTT.

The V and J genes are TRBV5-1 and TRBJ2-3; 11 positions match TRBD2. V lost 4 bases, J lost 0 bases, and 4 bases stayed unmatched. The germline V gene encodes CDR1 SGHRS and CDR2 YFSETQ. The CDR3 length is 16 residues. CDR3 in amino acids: CASSPLAGGSTDTQYF. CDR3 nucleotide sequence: TGCGCCAGCAGCCCCTTAGCGGGAGGGAGCACAGATACGCAGTATTTT.

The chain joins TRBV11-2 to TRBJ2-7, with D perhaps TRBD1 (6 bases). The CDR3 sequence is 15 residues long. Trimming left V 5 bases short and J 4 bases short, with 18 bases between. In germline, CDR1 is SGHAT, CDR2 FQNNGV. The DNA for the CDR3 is TGTGCCAGCAGCCCCATCCAGGGGCCCCTTTACGAGCAGTACTTC. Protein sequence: CASSPIQGPLYEQYF.

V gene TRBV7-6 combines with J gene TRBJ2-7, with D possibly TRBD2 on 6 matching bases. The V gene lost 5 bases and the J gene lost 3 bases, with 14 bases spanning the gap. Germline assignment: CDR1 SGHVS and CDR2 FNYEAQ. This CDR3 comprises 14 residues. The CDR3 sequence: CASSLTGGNYEQYF. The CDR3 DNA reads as TGTGCCAGCAGCCTAACTGGGGGGAACTACGAGCAGTACTTC. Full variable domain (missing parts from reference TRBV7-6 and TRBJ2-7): GAGVSQSPRYKVTKRGQDVALRCDPISGHVSLYWYRQALGQGPEFLTYFNYEAQQDKSGLPNDRFSAERPEGSISTLTIQRTEQRDSAMYRCASSLTGGNYEQYFGPGTRLTVT.

The CDR3: CASSEVVVNTGELFF. In nucleotides, the CDR3 is TGTGCCAGCAGTGAAGTGGTGGTTAACACCGGGGAGCTGTTTTTT. The chain recombines TRBV6-1 with TRBJ2-2; no clear D. Germline assignment: CDR1 MNHNS and CDR2 SASEGT. Between the trimmed V and J ends, which lost 1 base and 2 bases, there was a span of 8 bases. The CDR3 is 15 residues long.

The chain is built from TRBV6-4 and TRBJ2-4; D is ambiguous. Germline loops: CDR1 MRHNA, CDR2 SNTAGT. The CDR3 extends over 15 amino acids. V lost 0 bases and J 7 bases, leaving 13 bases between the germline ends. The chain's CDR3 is CASSDSTDAPNIQYF. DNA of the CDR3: TGTGCCAGCAGTGACTCCACCGATGCCCCCAACATTCAGTACTTC.

CDR3 sequence: CASSRTGVSNQPQHF. As DNA, the CDR3 is TGTGCCAGCAGCCGGACAGGGGTTAGCAATCAGCCCCAGCATTTT. The chain joins TRBV28 to TRBJ1-5, with TRBD1 matching 9 bases. The junction had 3 bases not matched to a gene; V was cut back by 6 bases and J by 0 bases. CDR3 size: 15 residues. Germline CDR1 MDHEN, CDR2 SYDVKM. Full variable domain (outside the CDR3, taken from reference TRBV28 and TRBJ1-5): DVKVTQSSRYLVKRTGEKVFLECVQDMDHENMFWYRQDPGLGLRLIYFSYDVKMKEKGDIPEGYSVSREKKERFSLILESASTNQTSMYLCASSRTGVSNQPQHFGDGTRLSIL.

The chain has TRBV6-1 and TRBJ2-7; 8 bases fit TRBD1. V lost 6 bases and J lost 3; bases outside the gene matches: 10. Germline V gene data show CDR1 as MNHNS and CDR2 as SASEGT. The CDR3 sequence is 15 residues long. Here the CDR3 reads CASSTFTGGVYEQYF. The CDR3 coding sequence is TGTGCCAGCAGCACATTTACAGGGGGAGTCTACGAGCAGTACTTC.

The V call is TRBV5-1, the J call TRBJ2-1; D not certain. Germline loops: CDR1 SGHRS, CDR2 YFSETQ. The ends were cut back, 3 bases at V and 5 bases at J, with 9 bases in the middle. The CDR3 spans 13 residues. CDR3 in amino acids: CASSCSRDNEQFF. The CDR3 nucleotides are TGCGCCAGCAGCTGCTCCCGAGACAATGAGCAGTTCTTC.

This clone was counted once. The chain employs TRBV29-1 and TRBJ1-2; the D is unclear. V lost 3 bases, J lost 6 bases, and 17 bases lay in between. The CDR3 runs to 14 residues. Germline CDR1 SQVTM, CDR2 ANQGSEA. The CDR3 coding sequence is TGCAGCGTTGAGATGGGGTTCATTCGGAATGGCTACACCTTC. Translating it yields CSVEMGFIRNGYTF.

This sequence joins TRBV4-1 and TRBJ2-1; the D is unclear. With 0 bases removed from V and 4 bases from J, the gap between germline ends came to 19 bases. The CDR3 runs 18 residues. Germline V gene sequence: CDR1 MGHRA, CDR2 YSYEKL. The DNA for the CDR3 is TGCGCCAGCAGCCAAGAACCCCCGGCCGCAGGACCTTACAATGAGCAGTTCTTC. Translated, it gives CASSQEPPAAGPYNEQFF.

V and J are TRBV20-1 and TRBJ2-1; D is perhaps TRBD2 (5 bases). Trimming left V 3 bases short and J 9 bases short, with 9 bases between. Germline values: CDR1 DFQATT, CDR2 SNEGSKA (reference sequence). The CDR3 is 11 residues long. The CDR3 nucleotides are TGCAGTGCTAGTCACGGGATTGAGCAGTTCTTC. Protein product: CSASHGIEQFF.

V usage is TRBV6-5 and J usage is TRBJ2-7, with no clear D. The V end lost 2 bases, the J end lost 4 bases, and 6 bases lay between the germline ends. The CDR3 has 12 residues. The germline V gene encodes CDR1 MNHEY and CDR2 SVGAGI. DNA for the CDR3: TGTGCCAGCAGTTACGAAGGTTACGAGCAGTACTTC. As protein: CASSYEGYEQYF.

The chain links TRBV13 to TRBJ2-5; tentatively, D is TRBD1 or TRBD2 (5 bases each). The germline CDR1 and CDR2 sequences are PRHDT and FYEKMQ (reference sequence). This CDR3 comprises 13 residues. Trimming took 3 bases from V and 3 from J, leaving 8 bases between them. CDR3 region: CASSFGGKETQYF. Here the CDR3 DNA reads TGTGCCAGCAGCTTTGGGGGAAAAGAGACCCAGTACTTC.

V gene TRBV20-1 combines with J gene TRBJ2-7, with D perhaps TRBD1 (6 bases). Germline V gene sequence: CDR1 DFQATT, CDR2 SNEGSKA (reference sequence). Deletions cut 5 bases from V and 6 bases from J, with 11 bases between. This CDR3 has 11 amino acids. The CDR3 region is CSALGGGEQYF. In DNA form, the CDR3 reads TGCAGTGCTCTTGGGGGCGGCGAGCAGTACTTC.

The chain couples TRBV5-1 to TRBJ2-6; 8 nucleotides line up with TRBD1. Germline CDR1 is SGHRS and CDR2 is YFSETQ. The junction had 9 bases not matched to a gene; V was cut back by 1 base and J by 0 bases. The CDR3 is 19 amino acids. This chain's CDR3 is CASSLFWTGTYSGANVLTF. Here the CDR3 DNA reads TGCGCCAGCAGCTTGTTCTGGACAGGGACATACTCTGGGGCCAACGTCCTGACTTTC.

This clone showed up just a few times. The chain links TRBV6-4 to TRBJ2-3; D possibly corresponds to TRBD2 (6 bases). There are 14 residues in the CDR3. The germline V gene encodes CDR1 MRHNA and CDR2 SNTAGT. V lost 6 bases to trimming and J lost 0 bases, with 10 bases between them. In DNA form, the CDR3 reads TGTGCCAGCAGCGGGGGACGGAGCACAGATACGCAGTATTTT. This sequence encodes CASSGGRSTDTQYF.

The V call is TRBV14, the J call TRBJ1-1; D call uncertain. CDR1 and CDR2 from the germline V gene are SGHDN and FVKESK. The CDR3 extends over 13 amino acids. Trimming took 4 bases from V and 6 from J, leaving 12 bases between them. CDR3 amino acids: CASSPTSGPEAFF. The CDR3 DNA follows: TGTGCCAGCAGCCCGACCTCAGGCCCTGAAGCTTTCTTT.

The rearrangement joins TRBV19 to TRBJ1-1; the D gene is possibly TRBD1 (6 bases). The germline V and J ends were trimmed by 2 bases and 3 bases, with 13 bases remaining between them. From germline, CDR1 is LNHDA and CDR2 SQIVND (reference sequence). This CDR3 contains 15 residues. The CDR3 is CASSIFQGLDTEAFF. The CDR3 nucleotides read TGTGCCAGTAGTATATTTCAGGGGTTGGACACTGAAGCTTTCTTT.

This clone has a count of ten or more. The CDR3 coding sequence is TGTGCCAGCTCACGGCGGGAGAACTCCTACGAGCAGTACTTC. It codes for CASSRRENSYEQYF. The chain combines TRBV18 with TRBJ2-7, with 7 bases fitting TRBD2. V lost 4 bases, J lost 0 bases, and 3 bases stayed unmatched. Germline V gene data show CDR1 as KGHSH and CDR2 as LQKENI. The CDR3 extends over 14 amino acids. Full variable domain (outside the CDR3, taken from reference TRBV18 and TRBJ2-7): NAGVMQNPRHLVRRRGQEARLRCSPMKGHSHVYWYRQLPEEGLKFMVYLQKENIIDESGMPKERFSAEFPKEGPSILRIQQVVRGDSAAYFCASSRRENSYEQYFGPGTRLTVT.

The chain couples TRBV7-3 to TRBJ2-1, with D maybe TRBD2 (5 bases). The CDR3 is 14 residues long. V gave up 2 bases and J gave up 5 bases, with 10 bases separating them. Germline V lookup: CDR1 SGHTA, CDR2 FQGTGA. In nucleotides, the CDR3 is TGTGCCAGCAGCTTAGTAGGGAGCGACAATGAGCAGTTCTTC. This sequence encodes CASSLVGSDNEQFF.

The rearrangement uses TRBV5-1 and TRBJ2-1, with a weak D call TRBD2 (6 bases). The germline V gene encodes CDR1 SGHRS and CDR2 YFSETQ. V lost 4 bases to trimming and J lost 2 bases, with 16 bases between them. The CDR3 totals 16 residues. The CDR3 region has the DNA TGCGCCAGCAGCGCGCGGGGTAGCGGAACCTACAATGAGCAGTTCTTC. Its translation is CASSARGSGTYNEQFF.

CDR3 in DNA: TGTGCCAGCACAAAGAGTGGGGAGCGGTCCTACGAGCAGTACTTC. As protein: CASTKSGERSYEQYF. The rearrangement uses TRBV27 and TRBJ2-7; D perhaps matches TRBD2 (5 bases). The CDR3 has 15 residues. V shed 7 bases and J shed 1 base, with 17 bases lying between them. Looked up from germline, CDR1 is MNHEY and CDR2 is SMNVEV (reference sequence).